One and the same sample provided the 26 T cell receptor beta chains below, sequenced in a study of blood T cell repertoires in COVID-19 (TCRdb year 2020). Libraries were made using the immunoSEQ multiplex PCR assay. This immuneACCESS table, as held by TCRdb, lists in-frame sequences with V and J called but not all clones. Of the missing ones, under half trace to an unresolved V gene in checked studies; the others have no known cause. This sample holds some 150,000 clones; 70% to 85% were observed only once. Of the sample, around 6.7% falls within the top ten clones. What was sequenced was peripheral blood. The receptors were sampled from a woman between 50 and 59 years old in a cohort sampled during active or convalescent COVID-19.

The chain recombines TRBV14 with TRBJ1-4, with D possibly matching TRBD1 (5 bases). The CDR3 extends over 15 amino acids. V was cut by 2 bases and J by 8 bases, with 15 bases left in between. CDR1 is SGHDN, CDR2 FVKESK, per germline. The CDR3 loop is CASSQRGKTKEKLFF. CDR3 sequence (DNA): TGTGCCAGCAGCCAACGGGGGAAAACAAAAGAAAAACTGTTTTTT.

V usage is TRBV9 and J usage is TRBJ2-1; TRBD2 agrees at 7 bases. CDR3 length: 15 amino acids. V lost 0 bases and J lost 6; bases outside the gene matches: 6. Germline CDR1 is SGDLS and CDR2 is YYNGEE. The CDR3 spells CASSVGVWEGNEQFF. The DNA of the CDR3 is TGTGCCAGCAGCGTAGGGGTTTGGGAGGGCAATGAGCAGTTCTTC.

The chain recombines TRBV5-4 with TRBJ1-1; D is possibly TRBD1 (6 bases). The CDR3 covers 14 residues. Germline CDR1 and CDR2: SGHNT and YYREEE (reference sequence). V shed 5 bases and J shed 4 bases, with 15 bases lying between them. For the CDR3, the DNA is TGTGCCAGCAGTCGACAGGCTTATTCCACTGAAGCTTTCTTT. This codes for CASSRQAYSTEAFF.

To note about this clone: The DNA is omitted, as the CDR3 cannot be located on it reliably, and the CDR3 follows TCRdb's listing. CDR3: CASSTSFDTGELFF. The rearrangement links TRBV11-3 to TRBJ2-2; TRBD2 is the table's D call, not checked against the DNA. The CDR3 is 14 amino acids in total, end residues counted. Germline V gene sequence: CDR1 SGHNT, CDR2 YENEEA.

The genes are TRBV12-3 or TRBV12-4 and TRBJ1-2; 7 positions match TRBD1. V was clipped by 5 bases and J by 8 bases; unmatched bases: 8. The CDR3 consists of 13 residues. For the CDR3, the DNA is TGTGCCAGCAGTCGAGACAGGGAATACGGCTACACCTTC. It yields the protein CASSRDREYGYTF.

The V and J genes are TRBV7-2 and TRBJ1-4; D possibly corresponds to TRBD1 (5 bases). V was trimmed by 5 bases and J by 8 bases, leaving 15 bases between them. CDR3 length: 14 amino acids. Germline-derived CDR1 and CDR2 are SGHTA and FQGNSA. The CDR3 DNA sequence: TGTGCCAGCAGCAGCCAGGGAAGTGAGGAAAAACTGTTTTTT. Its protein product is CASSSQGSEEKLFF.

V is TRBV29-1 and J is TRBJ2-1; D gene ambiguous. The CDR3 contains 13 residues. The V and J ends lost 6 bases and 6 bases respectively, with 15 bases between them. Germline lookup yields CDR1 SQVTM and CDR2 ANQGSEA. CDR3 nucleotides: TGCAGCGTGCCCCTTTGGGCGTCCAATGAGCAGTTCTTC. It codes for CSVPLWASNEQFF.

This sequence joins TRBV11-2 and TRBJ2-5, with TRBD2 matching 7 bases. J was trimmed by 1 base and V by 0 bases; bases with no gene match: 8. The CDR3 extends over 17 amino acids. Germline V gene sequence: CDR1 SGHAT, CDR2 FQNNGV. CDR3 coding DNA: TGTGCCAGCAGCTTAGATCAGCGGGCTAGCGGCCAAGAGACCCAGTACTTC. Its protein is CASSLDQRASGQETQYF.

The CDR3 bases are TGTGCCAGCAGCCAAGATCGGGGGAGAGGAAGTAATGAAAAACTGTTTTTT. This gives the protein CASSQDRGRGSNEKLFF. The V gene is TRBV3-1 (or the pseudogene TRBV3-2), the J gene TRBJ1-4, with D maybe TRBD1 (5 bases). The germline V gene has CDR1 LGHDT and CDR2 YNNKEL (reference sequence). The CDR3 loop spans 17 amino acids. The V gene lost 0 bases and the J gene lost 4 bases, with 15 bases spanning the gap.

The rearrangement joins TRBV19 to TRBJ1-6; weak D call: TRBD1 (5 bases). V gave up 0 bases and J gave up 5 bases, with 17 bases separating them. Germline lookup yields CDR1 LNHDA and CDR2 SQIVND (reference sequence). The CDR3 runs to 18 residues. For the CDR3, the DNA is TGTGCCAGTAGTATAGATTCCGCGTTCGGACAACATAATTCACCCCTCCACTTT. This codes for CASSIDSAFGQHNSPLHF.

The chain employs TRBV15 and TRBJ1-4; tentatively, D is TRBD1 (6 bases). The V end was cut by 3 bases, the J end by 2 bases, with 13 bases between. Germline V gene sequence: CDR1 LNHNV, CDR2 YYDKDF (reference sequence). The CDR3 covers 16 residues. CDR3 DNA sequence: TGTGCCACCAGCAGGGAAACAGGGACGACTAATGAAAAACTGTTTTTT. Translation: CATSRETGTTNEKLFF.

The chain uses TRBV6-5 and TRBJ1-5; possible D gene TRBD1, 5 bases. V lost 8 bases and J lost 7, with 18 bases in between. In germline, CDR1 is MNHEY, CDR2 SVGAGI. The CDR3 loop spans 14 amino acids. As DNA, the CDR3 is TGTGCCAGCTCCCACCCGGCGGAGGGGCAGCCCCAGCATTTT. As protein: CASSHPAEGQPQHF.

This chain joins TRBV30 and TRBJ2-7; D may be TRBD2 (6 bases). Trimming took off 4 bases at V and 4 bases at J, with 14 bases between the two ends. The germline gives CDR1 GTSNPN, CDR2 SVGIG (reference sequence). CDR3 size: 13 residues. CDR3 in DNA: TGTGCCTGGATGCGGGGCCCAGGTTACGAGCAGTACTTC. This sequence encodes CAWMRGPGYEQYF. The variable domain in full, with the rest retrieved from reference TRBV30 and TRBJ2-7, is SQTIHQWPATLVQPVGSPLSLECTVEGTSNPNLYWYRQAAGRGLQLLFYSVGIGQISSEVPQNLSASRPQDRQFILSSKKLLLSDSGFYLCAWMRGPGYEQYFGPGTRLTVT.

This clone was seen more than once but under ten times. The rearrangement uses TRBV14 and TRBJ2-7; D perhaps matches TRBD2 (6 bases). The CDR3 is 15 residues long. CDR1 is SGHDN and CDR2 is FVKESK in the germline V gene. V lost 8 bases and J 7 bases, leaving 24 bases between the germline ends. As DNA, the CDR3 is TGTGCCAGCGCCCGGGACTCTGCCTCACCGAGAGAGCAGTACTTC. Residues: CASARDSASPREQYF.

The V gene is TRBV29-1, the J gene TRBJ2-7, with 8 positions matching TRBD2. Losses at the gene ends were 4 bases for V and 3 bases for J; bases not matched to a gene: 11. The CDR3 covers 15 residues. CDR1 is SQVTM and CDR2 is ANQGSEA in the germline V gene. The CDR3 DNA reads as TGCAGCGTTGGGGTATACGGGGGGGCGTTCTACGAGCAGTACTTC. Translated, it gives CSVGVYGGAFYEQYF.

V is TRBV6-5 and J is TRBJ1-6; D is uncertain. Germline V CDR1 and CDR2: MNHEY, SVGAGI. V was trimmed by 2 bases and J by 4 bases, leaving 6 bases between them. The CDR3 is made up of 14 amino acids. This CDR3 is CASSYVKYNSPLHF. The CDR3 DNA reads as TGTGCCAGCAGTTACGTAAAATATAATTCACCCCTCCACTTT.

This chain links TRBV5-4 with TRBJ2-2, with no clear D. This CDR3 contains 14 residues. Germline V lookup: CDR1 SGHNT, CDR2 YYREEE (reference sequence). The ends were cut back, 0 bases at V and 3 bases at J, with 6 bases in the middle. CDR3 coding DNA: TGTGCCAGCAGCTTGGCCTACCACACCGGGGAGCTGTTTTTT. Encoded protein: CASSLAYHTGELFF.

V gene TRBV18 combines with J gene TRBJ2-5; TRBD2 might be the D (5 bases). The germline V gene encodes CDR1 KGHSH and CDR2 LQKENI. The ends were cut back, 1 base at V and 5 bases at J, with 14 bases in the middle. There are 15 residues in the CDR3. This CDR3 reads CASSPRSPGWETQYF. The DNA for the CDR3 is TGTGCCAGCTCACCACGATCACCGGGGTGGGAGACCCAGTACTTC.

The DNA for the CDR3 is TGTGCCAGCAGCTTAGCGGCAGGGAAAAACATTCAGTACTTC. Amino acid sequence: CASSLAAGKNIQYF. The chain couples TRBV7-9 to TRBJ2-4; D is possibly TRBD1 (5 bases). The germline gives CDR1 SEHNR, CDR2 FQNEAQ (reference sequence). This CDR3 spans 14 amino acids. Trimming pared 0 bases from V and 4 bases from J, leaving 7 bases between.

The chain combines TRBV10-3 with TRBJ2-7; possible D gene TRBD1, 6 bases. The CDR3 consists of 14 residues. Trimming stripped 4 bases from V and 4 bases from J, with 14 bases between. Germline CDR1 reads ENHRY; CDR2 reads SYGVKD. The DNA for the CDR3 is TGTGCCATCAGTGTGGGGGCAGGGCAGTACGAGCAGTACTTC. It specifies CAISVGAGQYEQYF.

This chain's CDR3 is CASSPKWFGETQYF. CDR3 bases: TGTGCCAGCTCACCTAAGTGGTTCGGGGAGACCCAGTACTTC. The chain uses TRBV18 and TRBJ2-5; D gene uncertain. CDR1 KGHSH and CDR2 LQKENI come from the germline V gene. Between the trimmed V and J ends, which lost 3 bases and 5 bases, there was a span of 13 bases. The CDR3 runs 14 residues.

This clone has ten or more counts. The CDR3 sequence is CASSIRGTGGGTDTQYF. CDR3 nucleotides: TGTGCCAGCAGCATCCGAGGGACAGGGGGTGGGACAGATACGCAGTATTTT. This sequence joins TRBV13 and TRBJ2-3; TRBD1 agrees at 11 bases. The CDR3 totals 17 residues. Germline V gene lookup returns CDR1 PRHDT and CDR2 FYEKMQ (reference sequence). The trim removed 5 bases at V and 3 bases at J, leaving 10 bases unmatched.

The count of this clone is one. The rearrangement uses TRBV7-2 and TRBJ2-7, with D perhaps TRBD2 (6 bases). CDR1 is SGHTA and CDR2 is FQGNSA in the germline V gene. Trimming shortened V by 1 base and J by 2 bases, and 15 bases separated the two germline ends. The CDR3 consists of 16 residues. The CDR3 bases are TGTGCCAGCAGCTTAGGGTCGGCTAGCGCTCCCTACGAGCAGTACTTC. This gives the protein CASSLGSASAPYEQYF.

The chain has TRBV7-2 and TRBJ2-5; maybe TRBD1 (6 bases). Per germline, CDR1 SGHTA and CDR2 FQGNSA. Trimming left V 2 bases short and J 2 bases short, with 12 bases between. The CDR3 spans 15 residues. The CDR3 loop reads CASSLMGAWQETQYF. In nucleotides, the CDR3 is TGTGCCAGCAGCTTAATGGGGGCCTGGCAAGAGACCCAGTACTTC. The whole variable domain, filled in from reference TRBV7-2 and TRBJ2-5, reads GAGVSQSPSNKVTEKGKDVELRCDPISGHTALYWYRQSLGQGLEFLIYFQGNSAPDKSGLPSDRFSAERTGGSVSTLTIQRTQQEDSAVYLCASSLMGAWQETQYFGPGTRLLVL.

The chain is built from TRBV5-1 and TRBJ1-2; 9 bases match TRBD1. The V gene end was trimmed by 3 bases and the J gene end by 5 bases; junction bases not matched to a gene: 14. CDR1 SGHRS and CDR2 YFSETQ come from the germline V gene. The CDR3 contains 17 residues. This chain's CDR3 is CASSSGTGTGKWYGYTF. Here the CDR3 DNA reads TGCGCCAGCAGCTCAGGTACCGGGACAGGGAAGTGGTATGGCTACACCTTC.

V and J are TRBV25-1 and TRBJ2-3, with D unclear. This CDR3 is 14 amino acids long. The V gene's germline CDR1 is MGHDK and CDR2 SYGVNS. Deletions cut 7 bases from V and 0 bases from J, with 11 bases between. The CDR3 nucleotides read TGTGCCAGCACCCAGACATTGAGCACAGATACGCAGTATTTT. Amino acids: CASTQTLSTDTQYF. Looking up the rest from reference TRBV25-1 and TRBJ2-3 gives the full variable domain: EADIYQTPRYLVIGTGKKITLECSQTMGHDKMYWYQQDPGMELHLIHYSYGVNSTEKGDLSSESTVSRIRTEHFPLTLESARPSHTSQYLCASTQTLSTDTQYFGPGTRLTVL.